The rows below give T cell receptor beta chains drawn from one sample of a study of T cell responses to AZD1222 COVID-19 vaccine. The method was immunoSEQ multiplex PCR; TCRdb's version includes in-frame clones alone and lacks a portion of them. The sample lists around 130,000 clones, roughly 89% occurring once. This specimen was peripheral blood, taken 28 days after the second AZD1222 dose. Receptor source: an adult who received the AZD1222 COVID-19 vaccine. Each CDR3 is given with its conserved first and last residue. Clone size is not always given. Where it is, it says once, few, many or a class for expanded clones.

clone_size,v_call,cdr3_aa
NA,TRBV5-1,CASSSSVNTEAFF
NA,TRBV5-1,CASRRDSASEQYF
once,TRBV5-6,CASSLLSPSAAYEQYF
NA,TRBV30,CAWSAGTQGGYTF
NA,TRBV30,CAWNPGRDSPLHF
NA,TRBV19,CASSTDRDEQFF
NA,TRBV19,CASSIAVANSPLHF
NA,TRBV14,CASSQQPPGGAEAFF
many,TRBV6-1,CASSESADSGNTIYF
NA,TRBV20-1,CSALRDNEQFF
NA,TRBV7-5,CARSAGQAYSNQPQHF
NA,TRBV25-1,CASSLDMNTEAFF
NA,TRBV7-2,CASSSPKGQANTEAFF
NA,TRBV10-1,CAIRRTALEEKLFF
NA,TRBV27,CASTGAGEGSPLHF
NA,TRBV7-3,CASSFNRDTGELFF
NA,TRBV4-2,CASSPTGTGNTIYF